This T cell receptor (beta chain) stems from a study of cytomegalovirus exposure and HLA in healthy donors. Background on the study: Samples from HLA-typed donors yielded around 85 million unique TCRs in an early data release.

PCR involved 60 Vbeta and 13 Jbeta primers. Using immunoSEQ multiplex PCR, the repertoire was profiled, and TCRdb retains in-frame clones only, with some absent. The sample lists more than 80,000 clones, 63% occurring once. This CDR3 spans 15 amino acids. V lost 3 bases and J lost 4, with 16 bases in between. From germline, CDR1 is SGDLS and CDR2 YYNGEE. J is TRBJ1-2 and V is TRBV9; D possibly corresponds to TRBD1 (6 bases). Sequencing input: PBMCs. The sequence derives from a woman between 40 and 50 years old in good health and CMV-seropositive. The CDR3 protein is CASSESVGALYGYTF. CDR3 sequence (DNA): TGTGCCAGCAGCGAAAGCGTGGGGGCACTCTATGGCTACACCTTC.